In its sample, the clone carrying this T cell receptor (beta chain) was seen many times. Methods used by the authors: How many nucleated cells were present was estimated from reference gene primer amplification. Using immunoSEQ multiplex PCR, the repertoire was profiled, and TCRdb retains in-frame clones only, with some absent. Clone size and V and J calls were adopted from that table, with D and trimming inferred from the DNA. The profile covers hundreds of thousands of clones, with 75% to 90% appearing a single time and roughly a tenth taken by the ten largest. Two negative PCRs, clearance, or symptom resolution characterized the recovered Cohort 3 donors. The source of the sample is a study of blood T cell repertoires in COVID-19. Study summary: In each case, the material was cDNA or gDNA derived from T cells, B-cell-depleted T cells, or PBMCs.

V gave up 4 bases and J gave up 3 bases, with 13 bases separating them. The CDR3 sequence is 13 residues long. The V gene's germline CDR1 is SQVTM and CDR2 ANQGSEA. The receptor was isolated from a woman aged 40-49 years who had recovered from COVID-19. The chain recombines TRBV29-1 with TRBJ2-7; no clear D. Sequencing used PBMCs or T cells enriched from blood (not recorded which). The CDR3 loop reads CSVGPIAGYEQYF. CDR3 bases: TGCAGCGTTGGGCCTATCGCAGGCTACGAGCAGTACTTC.